This TCR beta chain is drawn from a study of T cell responses to AZD1222 COVID-19 vaccine. About the study: Pooling covered second doses at about 4 or about 12 weeks.

CDR3 size: 18 residues. Measured with immunoSEQ multiplex PCR; TCRdb has only the in-frame clones, and not every one. The sample holds 150,000 or so clones, about 93% seen once. In the case of this clone: What it binds is unknown.

The study's findings and limits: Females outnumbered males among donors, who were mostly white British; clonal diversity was possibly underestimated. In the spike-specific TCR repertoire, nearly half reportedly target unmutated variant regions. Receipt of two AZD1222 doses was followed by a rise in Spike-specific TCR breadth and depth.

The chain carries TRBV21-1 and TRBJ2-7; the D call in the table, TRBD2, was not verified against the DNA. TRBV21-1 is an annotated pseudogene. Here the sequenced sample was peripheral blood, taken on day 0 of AZD1222 vaccination. The receptor was isolated from an adult in good health. CDR3 nucleotide sequence: TGTGCCAGCAGTCGGGGACTAGCGGGAGACGCAATCTCCTACGAGCAGTACTTC. Translating it yields CASSRGLAGDAISYEQYF.